These 13 T cell receptor beta chains share one sample of origin, sequenced in a study of a mutant IDH1 vaccine in newly diagnosed glioma. As to time point: week 35, safety follow-up. The content of each vaccine dose was 300 ug of mutant IDH1 20-mer peptide, and topical imiquimod accompanied it. No antigen is known for these receptors. Some clones are missing from TCRdb's copy, which holds only in-frame ones; the method was immunoSEQ multiplex PCR. The sample includes 69,000 or so clones, about 88% of them seen just once. The material sequenced was PBMCs, taken from a glioma patient whose treatment included an IDH1 peptide vaccine. These TCRs come from a man aged 25-45 years with glioma.

The J gene is TRBJ2-1, the V gene TRBV7-3; D remains ambiguous. CDR1 and CDR2 (germline): SGHTA, FQGTGA. Trimming took off 4 bases at V and 2 bases at J, with 9 bases between the two ends. The CDR3 loop spans 14 amino acids. Written as DNA, the CDR3 is TGTGCCAGCAGCTCGGACGGTACCTACAATGAGCAGTTCTTC. Protein: CASSSDGTYNEQFF.

This chain connects TRBV28 to TRBJ1-1; no clear D gene. CDR3 length: 14 amino acids. Trimming left V 5 bases short and J 4 bases short, with 14 bases between. CDR1 is MDHEN and CDR2 is SYDVKM in the germline V gene. DNA for the CDR3: TGTGCCAGCAGTACCGTCTGGGAGGGCACTGAAGCTTTCTTT. Translated, it gives CASSTVWEGTEAFF.

This rearrangement joins TRBV12-2 to TRBJ2-5; the tabulated D call, TRBD2, remains unverified against the DNA. TRBV12-2 is termed a pseudogene. The CDR3 sequence is 17 residues long. The CDR3 here is CASRDEREGKDQETQYF. CDR3 in DNA: TGTGCAAGTCGCGACGAGCGGGAGGGGAAGGACCAAGAGACCCAGTACTTC.

This clone appeared once. J is TRBJ1-4 and V is TRBV2; D gene ambiguous. The CDR3 is made up of 13 amino acids. Germline V CDR1 and CDR2: SNHLY, FYNNEI. Trimming cost V 8 bases and J 4 bases, with 11 bases left between them. The CDR3 loop reads CASQFAYNEKLFF. The CDR3 coding sequence is TGTGCCAGCCAGTTCGCCTATAATGAAAAACTGTTTTTT.

This chain connects TRBV4-2 to TRBJ2-1, with TRBD1 matching 10 bases. Germline CDR1 is LGHNA and CDR2 is YNFKEQ. Trimming at V came to 4 bases and at J to 4 bases, leaving 7 bases not matched to a gene. This CDR3 comprises 16 residues. As DNA, the CDR3 is TGTGCCAGCAGCCGCTCCGGGACAGGGGATTACAATGAGCAGTTCTTC. This codes for CASSRSGTGDYNEQFF.

The chain carries TRBV5-8 and TRBJ1-4; TRBD1 might be the D (6 bases). CDR3 length: 13 residues. Trimming shortened V by 4 bases and J by 8 bases, and 12 bases separated the two germline ends. Per germline, CDR1 SGHTS and CDR2 YDEGEE. The CDR3 is CASSRSGTEKLFF. For the CDR3, the DNA is TGTGCCAGCAGCAGGTCCGGGACAGAAAAACTGTTTTTT.

V usage is TRBV15 and J usage is TRBJ2-1; 9 bases align to TRBD2. CDR1 is LNHNV and CDR2 is YYDKDF in the germline V gene (reference sequence). V lost 5 bases, J lost 9 bases, and 26 bases stayed unmatched. The CDR3 is made up of 20 amino acids. CDR3 loop: CATSPGQGGREWGGLAEQFF. CDR3 coding DNA: TGTGCCACCAGCCCCGGCCAGGGCGGGAGGGAGTGGGGCGGGCTGGCTGAGCAGTTCTTC.

J is TRBJ1-1 and V is TRBV28; D is undetermined. The germline CDR1 and CDR2 sequences are MDHEN and SYDVKM. The CDR3 runs to 15 residues. The V end was cut by 3 bases, the J end by 5 bases, with 16 bases between. CDR3 DNA sequence: TGTGCCAGCAGTTTTGAGCTGATAAGAAGGACTGAAGCTTTCTTT. This translates into CASSFELIRRTEAFF.

Concerning this clone: One end of the junction fails to match germline, which may point to a read error. The gene calls are TRBV29-1 and TRBJ1-2; tentatively, D is TRBD1 (6 bases). Germline V CDR1 and CDR2: SQVTM, ANQGSEA. The CDR3 loop spans 12 amino acids. Here the CDR3 reads CSAQGSNHGYTF. The CDR3, as DNA: TGCAGCGCACAGGGATCTAACCATGGCTACACCTTC.

This clone was observed a single time. V usage is TRBV6-4 and J usage is TRBJ2-3; D call uncertain. V lost 0 bases and J lost 0, with 10 bases in between. Germline V CDR1 and CDR2: MRHNA, SNTAGT. CDR3 length equals 16 residues. CDR3 amino acids: CASSDSFPSSTDTQYF. The DNA for the CDR3 is TGTGCCAGCAGTGACTCATTTCCGTCAAGCACAGATACGCAGTATTTT.

The rearrangement links TRBV9 to TRBJ2-2; possibly TRBD1 or TRBD2 for D (5 bases each). The germline CDR1 and CDR2 sequences are SGDLS and YYNGEE. CDR3 size: 16 residues. V was clipped by 1 base and J by 1 base, with 11 bases between them. CDR3 coding DNA: TGTGCCAGCAGCGTAAGGGGAGACAGGAACACCGGGGAGCTGTTTTTT. It translates to CASSVRGDRNTGELFF.

The chain carries TRBV5-5 and TRBJ1-6; 7 bases fit TRBD1. Germline loops: CDR1 SGHKS, CDR2 YYEKEE (reference sequence). V lost 4 bases, J lost 10 bases, and 8 bases stayed unmatched. CDR3 length: 14 residues. The CDR3 coding sequence is TGTGCCAGCAGCAAGACAGGGAGAGAGTCACCCCTCCACTTT. Protein product: CASSKTGRESPLHF.

The J gene is TRBJ2-7, the V gene TRBV28, with 9 bases lining up with TRBD1. Germline CDR1 MDHEN, CDR2 SYDVKM. Trimming at V came to 8 bases and at J to 2 bases, leaving 7 bases not matched to a gene. This CDR3 is built from 14 residues. The CDR3 bases are TGTGCCAGCCGGGGACAGGGCATTACCTACGAGCAGTACTTC. It specifies CASRGQGITYEQYF.